This T cell receptor (beta chain) was recorded in a study of identifying expanded T cells in peripheral blood. This CDR3 spans 15 amino acids. V gave up 6 bases and J gave up 0 bases, with 13 bases separating them. The germline V gene has CDR1 MNHEY and CDR2 SVGAGI. Healthy donors had no documented immune events, such as infections, while sampled. Concerning this clone itself: The antigen remains undetermined.

The study's findings and limits: Across healthy donors, higher total template counts meant significantly greater roughly two-week count variance. About 1.2 clones differed between technical replicates, versus about 15 and 19 over time.

Some clones are missing from TCRdb's copy, which holds only in-frame ones; the method was immunoSEQ multiplex PCR. The sample includes 50,000 to 75,000 clones, about 89% of them seen just once. The TCR was taken from a person aged 18-70 years in good health. The V call is TRBV6-5, the J call TRBJ2-3; TRBD1 is a possible D gene (5 bases). The sequenced sample was blood. The CDR3 reads CASSYNTGSTDTQYF. Written as DNA, the CDR3 is TGTGCCAGCAGCTACAATACAGGTAGCACAGATACGCAGTATTTT.